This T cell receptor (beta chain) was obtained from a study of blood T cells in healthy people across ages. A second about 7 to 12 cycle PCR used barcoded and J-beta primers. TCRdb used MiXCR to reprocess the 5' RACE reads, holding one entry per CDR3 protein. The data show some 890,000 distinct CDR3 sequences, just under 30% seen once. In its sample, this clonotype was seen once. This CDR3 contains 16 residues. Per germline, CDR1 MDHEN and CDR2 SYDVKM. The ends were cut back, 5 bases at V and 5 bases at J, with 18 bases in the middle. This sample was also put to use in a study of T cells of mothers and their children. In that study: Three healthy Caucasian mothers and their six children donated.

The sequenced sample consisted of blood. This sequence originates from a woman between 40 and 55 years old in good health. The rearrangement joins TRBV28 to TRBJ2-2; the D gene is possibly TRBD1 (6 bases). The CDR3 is CASSLSLGAGTGELFF. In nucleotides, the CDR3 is TGTGCCAGCAGTCTAAGCCTGGGGGCAGGGACCGGGGAGCTGTTTTTT.